A selection of T cell receptor beta chains follows, all from one sample in a study of T cell responses to AZD1222 COVID-19 vaccine. Using immunoSEQ multiplex PCR, the repertoire was profiled, and TCRdb retains in-frame clones only, with some absent. The top ten clones hold approximately 0.5% of a sample with about 180,000 clones, 85% to 90% of them seen once. The source material was peripheral blood, sampled on day 0 of AZD1222 vaccination. These receptors all stem from an adult in good health. CDR3s include the opening cysteine and the closing phenylalanine or tryptophan. Fields, in order: V gene, J gene, clone size, D gene, CDR3 protein, CDR3 DNA. D genes are given only for firm matches. Part of the rows lack a size; the others show once, few, many or a class for expanded clones.

V gene: TRBV6-5; J gene: TRBJ1-2; clone size: NA; D gene: TRBD1; CDR3 protein: CASSYGRGIGYGYTF; CDR3 DNA: TGTGCCAGCAGTTACGGCAGGGGGATTGGATATGGCTACACCTTC
V gene: TRBV7-8; J gene: TRBJ1-2; clone size: NA; D gene: NA; CDR3 protein: CASSLEASRSYTF; CDR3 DNA: TGTGCCAGCAGCTTAGAGGCCTCCCGGAGCTACACCTTC
V gene: TRBV4-2; J gene: TRBJ1-1; clone size: NA; D gene: NA; CDR3 protein: CASSQVQGNSREAFF; CDR3 DNA: TGTGCCAGCAGCCAAGTCCAGGGGAATTCCCGCGAAGCTTTCTTT
V gene: TRBV7-3; J gene: TRBJ2-1; clone size: NA; D gene: TRBD1; CDR3 protein: CASSLFRDRGIDEQFF; CDR3 DNA: TGTGCCAGCAGCTTATTCCGGGACAGGGGGATAGATGAGCAGTTCTTC
V gene: TRBV9; J gene: TRBJ2-1; clone size: NA; D gene: TRBD2; CDR3 protein: CASSASSGSPYNEQFF; CDR3 DNA: TGTGCCAGCAGCGCGTCTAGCGGGAGTCCCTACAATGAGCAGTTCTTC
V gene: TRBV5-1; J gene: TRBJ2-5; clone size: NA; D gene: TRBD1; CDR3 protein: CASSYTGARETQYF; CDR3 DNA: TGCGCCAGCAGCTATACAGGGGCCCGGGAGACCCAGTACTTC
V gene: TRBV10-3; J gene: TRBJ1-5; clone size: NA; D gene: TRBD1; CDR3 protein: CAISESPGQGMQPQHF; CDR3 DNA: TGTGCCATCAGTGAGAGCCCCGGACAGGGGATGCAGCCCCAGCATTTT
V gene: TRBV7-2; J gene: TRBJ1-3; clone size: NA; D gene: NA; CDR3 protein: CASSAGQSKNTIYF; CDR3 DNA: TGTGCCAGCAGCGCCGGACAGAGTAAAAACACCATATATTTT
V gene: TRBV5-1; J gene: TRBJ2-4; clone size: NA; D gene: NA; CDR3 protein: CASSLAEGIYKNIQYF; CDR3 DNA: TGCGCCAGCAGCTTGGCCGAAGGAATATACAAAAACATTCAGTACTTC
V gene: TRBV27; J gene: TRBJ1-3; clone size: NA; D gene: NA; CDR3 protein: CASREGGGNTIYF; CDR3 DNA: TGTGCCAGCAGGGAGGGGGGAGGAAACACCATATATTTT
V gene: TRBV5-1; J gene: TRBJ2-5; clone size: NA; D gene: NA; CDR3 protein: CASSTGTHGETQYF; CDR3 DNA: TGCGCCAGCAGCACCGGGACGCATGGAGAGACCCAGTACTTC
V gene: TRBV11-2; J gene: TRBJ2-5; clone size: NA; D gene: TRBD2; CDR3 protein: CASSMQTSGTETQYF; CDR3 DNA: TGTGCCAGCAGCATGCAGACTAGCGGGACAGAGACCCAGTACTTC
V gene: TRBV24-1; J gene: TRBJ2-2; clone size: NA; D gene: NA; CDR3 protein: CATHSSHTGELFF; CDR3 DNA: TGTGCCACGCATTCGAGTCACACCGGGGAGCTGTTTTTT
V gene: TRBV6-6; J gene: TRBJ1-4; clone size: NA; D gene: NA; CDR3 protein: CASSLGEGREKLFF; CDR3 DNA: TGTGCCAGCAGTCTCGGGGAGGGGAGAGAAAAACTGTTTTTT
V gene: TRBV18; J gene: TRBJ2-1; clone size: NA; D gene: TRBD2; CDR3 protein: CASSPLGGGYNEQFF; CDR3 DNA: TGTGCCAGCTCACCACTGGGGGGGGGCTACAATGAGCAGTTCTTC
V gene: TRBV2; J gene: TRBJ1-5; clone size: once; D gene: NA; CDR3 protein: CASRVQISQPQHF; CDR3 DNA: TGTGCCAGCAGGGTACAGATTAGTCAGCCCCAGCATTTT
V gene: TRBV5-1; J gene: TRBJ1-6; clone size: NA; D gene: NA; CDR3 protein: CASSYEGFNSPLHF; CDR3 DNA: TGCGCCAGCAGCTATGAAGGTTTCAATTCACCCCTCCACTTT
V gene: TRBV28; J gene: TRBJ1-5; clone size: NA; D gene: NA; CDR3 protein: CASPPPGGSNQPQHF; CDR3 DNA: TGTGCCAGCCCTCCACCCGGGGGTAGCAATCAGCCCCAGCATTTT
V gene: TRBV4-2; J gene: TRBJ2-1; clone size: NA; D gene: TRBD2; CDR3 protein: CASSHGGTSSYNEQFF; CDR3 DNA: TGTGCCAGCAGCCATGGGGGGACTAGCTCCTACAATGAGCAGTTCTTC
V gene: TRBV5-1; J gene: TRBJ2-7; clone size: NA; D gene: NA; CDR3 protein: CASRFGWEAREQYF; CDR3 DNA: TGCGCCAGCAGATTTGGATGGGAGGCTCGAGAGCAGTACTTC
V gene: TRBV5-6; J gene: TRBJ1-1; clone size: NA; D gene: TRBD1; CDR3 protein: CASSDRTGSPNTEAFF; CDR3 DNA: TGTGCCAGCAGCGACCGGACAGGGTCACCCAACACTGAAGCTTTCTTT
V gene: TRBV28; J gene: TRBJ1-2; clone size: NA; D gene: NA; CDR3 protein: CASSFSQYYGYTF; CDR3 DNA: TGTGCCAGCAGTTTCTCTCAATACTATGGCTACACCTTC
V gene: TRBV7-9; J gene: TRBJ2-7; clone size: NA; D gene: NA; CDR3 protein: CASSHPAAYEQYF; CDR3 DNA: TGTGCCAGCAGCCACCCTGCGGCCTACGAGCAGTACTTC
V gene: TRBV7-2; J gene: TRBJ1-2; clone size: NA; D gene: NA; CDR3 protein: CASSLARGSYGYTF; CDR3 DNA: TGTGCCAGCAGCTTAGCGCGGGGATCCTATGGCTACACCTTC
V gene: TRBV24-1; J gene: TRBJ2-1; clone size: NA; D gene: NA; CDR3 protein: CATSDYSGGVGDEQFF; CDR3 DNA: TGTGCCACCAGTGATTACAGTGGCGGGGTTGGGGATGAGCAGTTCTTC
V gene: TRBV4-2; J gene: TRBJ2-2; clone size: once; D gene: TRBD2; CDR3 protein: CASSLDTGGNTGELFF; CDR3 DNA: TGTGCCAGCAGCCTCGATACGGGGGGAAACACCGGGGAGCTGTTTTTT
V gene: TRBV12-5; J gene: TRBJ2-1; clone size: NA; D gene: NA; CDR3 protein: CASGLTGDNEQFF; CDR3 DNA: TGTGCTAGTGGTTTGACAGGCGACAATGAGCAGTTCTTC
V gene: TRBV24-1; J gene: TRBJ1-5; clone size: NA; D gene: NA; CDR3 protein: CATSEAGDSQPQHF; CDR3 DNA: TGTGCCACCAGTGAGGCAGGGGATAGTCAGCCCCAGCATTTT
V gene: TRBV6-5; J gene: TRBJ1-4; clone size: NA; D gene: TRBD1; CDR3 protein: CASRGGTGREKLFF; CDR3 DNA: TGTGCCAGCAGGGGTGGGACAGGTCGGGAAAAACTGTTTTTT
V gene: TRBV7-9; J gene: TRBJ1-1; clone size: NA; D gene: NA; CDR3 protein: CASRVLENTEAFF; CDR3 DNA: TGTGCCAGCCGAGTACTGGAGAACACTGAAGCTTTCTTT
V gene: TRBV7-9; J gene: TRBJ1-3; clone size: NA; D gene: TRBD1; CDR3 protein: CASSSLTGGANTIYF; CDR3 DNA: TGTGCCAGCAGCTCTTTGACAGGGGGCGCGAACACCATATATTTT
V gene: TRBV7-8; J gene: TRBJ1-4; clone size: NA; D gene: NA; CDR3 protein: CASSLGDRDLEKLFF; CDR3 DNA: TGTGCCAGCAGCTTGGGCGACCGGGACCTCGAAAAACTGTTTTTT
V gene: TRBV2; J gene: TRBJ1-2; clone size: NA; D gene: NA; CDR3 protein: CASSRDDTNYGYTF; CDR3 DNA: TGTGCCAGCAGTAGGGACGACACTAACTATGGCTACACCTTC
V gene: TRBV5-1; J gene: TRBJ1-1; clone size: NA; D gene: TRBD1; CDR3 protein: CASSSRRDSGNTEAFF; CDR3 DNA: TGCGCCAGCAGCAGCCGTCGGGACAGCGGGAACACTGAAGCTTTCTTT
V gene: TRBV9; J gene: TRBJ2-7; clone size: NA; D gene: NA; CDR3 protein: CASSASQSPAYEQYF; CDR3 DNA: TGTGCCAGCAGCGCCAGTCAAAGCCCCGCCTACGAGCAGTACTTC
V gene: TRBV5-1; J gene: TRBJ1-4; clone size: NA; D gene: NA; CDR3 protein: CASSLGSGNEKLFF; CDR3 DNA: TGCGCCAGCAGCTTGGGGTCGGGGAATGAAAAACTGTTTTTT
V gene: TRBV9; J gene: TRBJ2-5; clone size: NA; D gene: NA; CDR3 protein: CASSVGHYQETQYF; CDR3 DNA: TGTGCCAGCAGCGTAGGACATTATCAAGAGACCCAGTACTTC
V gene: TRBV18; J gene: TRBJ2-3; clone size: NA; D gene: TRBD1; CDR3 protein: CASSPRWGQRFEGTDTQYF; CDR3 DNA: TGTGCCAGCTCACCACGTTGGGGACAGCGCTTTGAAGGGACAGATACGCAGTATTTT
V gene: TRBV19; J gene: TRBJ1-2; clone size: few; D gene: TRBD1; CDR3 protein: CASRTGGDYGYTF; CDR3 DNA: TGTGCCAGCAGAACAGGGGGTGACTATGGCTACACCTTC
V gene: TRBV10-2; J gene: TRBJ2-3; clone size: few; D gene: TRBD2; CDR3 protein: CASRLAGGPTDTQYF; CDR3 DNA: TGCGCCAGCAGATTAGCGGGAGGGCCCACAGATACGCAGTATTTT
V gene: TRBV4-1; J gene: TRBJ1-5; clone size: NA; D gene: NA; CDR3 protein: CASSQMDPGSGQPQHF; CDR3 DNA: TGCGCCAGCAGCCAAATGGATCCGGGGAGCGGTCAGCCCCAGCATTTT
V gene: TRBV19; J gene: TRBJ2-2; clone size: NA; D gene: TRBD1; CDR3 protein: CASSIPQGARTGELFF; CDR3 DNA: TGTGCCAGTAGTATACCTCAGGGGGCGAGGACCGGGGAGCTGTTTTTT
V gene: TRBV7-9; J gene: TRBJ2-1; clone size: once; D gene: NA; CDR3 protein: CASSLTIGTEQFF; CDR3 DNA: TGTGCCAGCAGCTTGACCATCGGGACTGAGCAGTTCTTC
V gene: TRBV6-2/TRBV6-3; J gene: TRBJ1-5; clone size: NA; D gene: NA; CDR3 protein: CASSSESRPIHNQPQHF; CDR3 DNA: TGTGCCAGCAGTTCAGAAAGCCGACCTATTCACAATCAGCCCCAGCATTTT